This TCR beta chain emerged from a study of CD8 T cells in ankylosing spondylitis. The study's findings and limits: It appeared that ankylosing spondylitis blood was characterized by a TCR beta motif of several highly homologous variants.

By quantitative 5'-RACE with molecular barcodes, the TCR beta libraries were made. In TCRdb, the 5' RACE reads were re-called with MiXCR into one record per CDR3 protein. The table records fewer than 250,000 distinct CDR3 sequences, around 18% of them present only once. With respect to this clonotype: Its specificity is not known.

CDR3 length: 14 amino acids. V lost 1 base, J lost 3 bases, and 2 bases stayed unmatched. Germline CDR1 and CDR2: MGHRA and YSYEKL. This TCR was recovered from a male donor with ankylosing spondylitis. Sample: blood, either unsorted or a sorted T cell fraction (not recorded which). The chain couples TRBV4-1 to TRBJ2-7; 8 nucleotides match TRBD1. The CDR3 sequence is CASSQVTGGYEQYF. CDR3 in DNA: TGCGCCAGCAGCCAAGTCACAGGGGGCTACGAGCAGTACTTC.